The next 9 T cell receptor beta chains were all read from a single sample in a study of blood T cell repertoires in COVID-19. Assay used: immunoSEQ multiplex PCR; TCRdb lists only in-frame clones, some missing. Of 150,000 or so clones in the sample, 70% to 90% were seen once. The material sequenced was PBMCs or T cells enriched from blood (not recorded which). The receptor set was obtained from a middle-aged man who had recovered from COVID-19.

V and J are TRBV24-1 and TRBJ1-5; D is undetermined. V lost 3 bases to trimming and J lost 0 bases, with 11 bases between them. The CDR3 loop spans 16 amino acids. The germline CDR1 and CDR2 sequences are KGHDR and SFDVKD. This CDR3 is CATSDPGGNSNQPQHF. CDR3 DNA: TGTGCCACCAGTGATCCAGGAGGGAATAGCAATCAGCCCCAGCATTTT.

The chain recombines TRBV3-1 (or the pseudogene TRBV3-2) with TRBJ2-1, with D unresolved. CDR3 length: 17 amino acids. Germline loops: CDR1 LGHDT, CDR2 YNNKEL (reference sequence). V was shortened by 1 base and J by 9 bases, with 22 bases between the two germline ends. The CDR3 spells CASSQGISPYSLSEQFF. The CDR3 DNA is TGTGCCAGCAGCCAAGGAATATCCCCCTACTCCCTTAGTGAGCAGTTCTTC.

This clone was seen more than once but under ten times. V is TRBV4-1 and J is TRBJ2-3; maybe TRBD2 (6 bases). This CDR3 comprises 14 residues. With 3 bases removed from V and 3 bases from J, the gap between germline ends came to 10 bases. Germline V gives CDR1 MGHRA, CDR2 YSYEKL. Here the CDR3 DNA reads TGCGCCAGCAGCCAGAGCGGGCTAACAGATACGCAGTATTTT. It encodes CASSQSGLTDTQYF.

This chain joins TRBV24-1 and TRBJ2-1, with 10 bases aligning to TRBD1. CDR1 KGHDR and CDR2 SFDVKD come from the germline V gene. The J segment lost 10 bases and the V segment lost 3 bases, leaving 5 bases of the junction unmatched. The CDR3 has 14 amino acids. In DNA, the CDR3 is TGTGCCACCAGTGATAGGACAGGGGGTGGCGAGCAGTTCTTC. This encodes CATSDRTGGGEQFF.

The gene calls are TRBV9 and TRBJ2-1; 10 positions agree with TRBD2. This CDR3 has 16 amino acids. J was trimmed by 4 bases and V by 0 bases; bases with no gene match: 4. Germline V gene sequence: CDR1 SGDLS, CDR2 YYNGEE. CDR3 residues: CASSVDPAGGYNEQFF. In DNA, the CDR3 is TGTGCCAGCAGCGTAGATCCAGCGGGGGGGTACAATGAGCAGTTCTTC.

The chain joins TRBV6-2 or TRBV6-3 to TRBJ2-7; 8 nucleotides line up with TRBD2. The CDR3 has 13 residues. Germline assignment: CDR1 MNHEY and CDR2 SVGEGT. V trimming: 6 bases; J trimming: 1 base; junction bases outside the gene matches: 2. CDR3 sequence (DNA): TGTGCCAGCAGCGGCGGGGGGTCCTACGAGCAGTACGTC. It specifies CASSGGGSYEQYV.

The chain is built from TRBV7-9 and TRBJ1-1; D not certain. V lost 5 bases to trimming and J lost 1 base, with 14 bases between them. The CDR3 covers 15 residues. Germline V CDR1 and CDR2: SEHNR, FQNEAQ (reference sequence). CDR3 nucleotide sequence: TGTGCCAGCAGCCCCTCCCGGGTGCGGAACACTGAAGCTTTCTTT. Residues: CASSPSRVRNTEAFF.

CDR3 amino acids: CAWSVDRGPLYYGYTF. In DNA, the CDR3 is TGTGCCTGGAGTGTGGACAGGGGGCCATTATACTATGGCTACACCTTC. The chain links TRBV30 to TRBJ1-2; 11 nucleotides match TRBD1. CDR1 and CDR2 from the germline V gene are GTSNPN and SVGIG (reference sequence). This CDR3 contains 16 residues. V shed 0 bases and J 3 bases; nucleotides not matched to a gene: 6.

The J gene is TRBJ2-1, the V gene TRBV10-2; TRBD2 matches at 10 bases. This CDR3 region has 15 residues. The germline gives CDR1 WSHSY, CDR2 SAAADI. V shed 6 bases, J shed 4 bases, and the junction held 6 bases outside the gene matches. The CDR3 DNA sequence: TGCGCCAGCAGCAGCGGGGGGGCCTGGTACAATGAGCAGTTCTTC. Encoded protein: CASSSGGAWYNEQFF.